Listed below are T cell receptor beta chains from one sample, sequenced in a study of blood T cell repertoires in COVID-19. Generated by immunoSEQ multiplex PCR, the TCRdb table keeps only in-frame clones and is missing some. Found here are 130,000 or so clones, more than 70% of them singletons; the top ten hold less than 2%. Input material: peripheral blood. All receptors come from a human donor in a cohort sampled during active COVID-19. CDR3s include the opening cysteine and the closing phenylalanine or tryptophan. D genes are given only for firm matches. Only some rows state a clone size, as once, few, many or a class for expanded clones.

TRBV5-8	-	-	TRBJ2-7	CASSLVQGPSYEQYF	TGTGCCAGCAGCTTGGTACAGGGCCCCTCCTACGAGCAGTACTTC
TRBV5-6	TRBD2	-	TRBJ2-3	CASSPKLQREWDTQYF	TGTGCCAGCAGCCCTAAATTACAGCGGGAGTGGGATACGCAGTATTTT
TRBV29-1	TRBD1	-	TRBJ2-1	CSVGGPGGNEEQFF	TGCAGCGTTGGGGGGCCAGGGGGCAATGAGGAGCAGTTCTTC
TRBV7-9	-	-	TRBJ2-2	CASSHTSDPNTGELFF	TGTGCCAGCAGCCATACCAGCGACCCGAACACCGGGGAGCTGTTTTTT
TRBV6-5	TRBD1	-	TRBJ2-7	CASSYSPRDRLYQQYF	TGTGCCAGCAGTTACTCTCCCCGGGACAGGCTTTATCAGCAGTACTTC
TRBV5-4	TRBD1	-	TRBJ2-7	CASSSRDRGPRGAYEQYF	TGTGCCAGCAGCTCCCGGGACAGGGGGCCCCGAGGCGCCTACGAGCAGTACTTC
TRBV7-9	-	-	TRBJ2-7	CASSFPTSYEQYF	TGTGCCAGCAGCTTCCCCACTTCCTACGAGCAGTACTTC
TRBV6-1	-	-	TRBJ2-2	CASSRGHNTGELFF	TGTGCCAGCAGCCGGGGACATAACACCGGGGAGCTGTTTTTT
TRBV7-8	-	once	TRBJ1-3	CASSLARRVSGNTIYF	TGTGCCAGCAGCTTAGCGCGTCGAGTCTCTGGAAACACCATATATTTT
TRBV15	TRBD2	-	TRBJ2-4	CATSRDGREPNIQYF	TGTGCCACCAGCAGAGATGGGAGGGAACCAAACATTCAGTACTTC
TRBV21-1	-	-	TRBJ2-1	CASSTNPPGRECRLNEQFF	TGTGCCAGCAGCACCAACCCCCCCGGGCGGGAGTGTAGGTTGAATGAGCAGTTCTTC
TRBV21-1	-	-	TRBJ2-1	CASSFRDRETPDNEQFF	TGTGCCAGCAGCTTTCGGGACAGGGAAACACCTGACAATGAGCAGTTCTTC
TRBV7-2	-	-	TRBJ2-7	CASSLEVGEQYF	TGTGCCAGCAGCTTAGAGGTCGGGGAGCAGTACTTC
TRBV9	-	-	TRBJ1-1	CASTRGEGSGTEAFF	TGTGCCAGCACCCGGGGAGAGGGCTCGGGGACTGAAGCTTTCTTT
TRBV5-4	TRBD2	-	TRBJ2-1	CASSPAGGYNEQFF	TGTGCCAGCAGCCCCGCGGGGGGGTACAATGAGCAGTTCTTC
TRBV7-9	TRBD2	-	TRBJ2-5	CASSPSGREETQYF	TGTGCCAGCAGCCCGAGCGGGAGAGAAGAGACCCAGTACTTC
TRBV5-5	TRBD1	-	TRBJ1-5	CASSLAQGANQPQHF	TGTGCCAGCAGCTTGGCCCAGGGGGCCAATCAGCCCCAGCATTTT
TRBV28	TRBD1	-	TRBJ2-1	CASSLTPGQGEGEQFF	TGTGCCAGCAGTTTAACCCCCGGACAGGGCGAGGGTGAGCAGTTCTTC
TRBV3-1/TRBV3-2	TRBD1	-	TRBJ2-7	CASSQAGTGMRYEQYF	TGTGCCAGCAGCCAAGCCGGGACAGGGATGCGCTACGAGCAGTACTTC
TRBV7-9	TRBD1	-	TRBJ2-6	CASSHGTGSGANVLTF	TGTGCCAGCAGCCATGGGACAGGCTCTGGGGCCAACGTCCTGACTTTC
TRBV10-2	-	-	TRBJ2-7	CASTTGSYEQYF	TGCGCCAGCACGACAGGCTCCTACGAGCAGTACTTC
TRBV28	-	-	TRBJ1-6	CATSSPPLHF	TGTGCTACCTCGAGCCCACCCCTCCACTTT
TRBV3-1/TRBV3-2	-	-	TRBJ1-3	CASSPLLQASGNTIYF	TGTGCCAGCAGCCCGTTATTACAGGCTTCTGGAAACACCATATATTTT
TRBV9	TRBD2	-	TRBJ2-7	CASSVEGLATYEQYF	TGTGCCAGCAGCGTAGAAGGACTAGCGACCTACGAGCAGTACTTC
TRBV6-1	TRBD2	-	TRBJ2-7	CASSETGEGYHEQYF	TGTGCCAGCAGTGAGACCGGGGAGGGCTATCACGAGCAGTACTTC
TRBV29-1	TRBD1	-	TRBJ2-7	CSVEGGTGGPSYEQYF	TGCAGCGTTGAAGGAGGGACAGGGGGCCCCTCCTACGAGCAGTACTTC
TRBV7-9	TRBD1	-	TRBJ1-4	CASSLDRGRELFF	TGTGCCAGCAGCTTAGACAGGGGTAGGGAACTGTTTTTT
TRBV4-1	-	-	TRBJ2-1	CASSQDKNRVSYNEQFF	TGCGCCAGCAGCCAGGATAAAAACAGGGTCTCCTACAATGAGCAGTTCTTC
TRBV3-1/TRBV3-2	-	-	TRBJ1-2	CASSQADGGYTF	TGTGCCAGCAGCCAAGCAGATGGCGGCTACACCTTC
TRBV2	TRBD2	-	TRBJ2-3	CASSSLSGRPVDTQYF	TGTGCCAGCAGTTCGCTTAGCGGGAGGCCCGTCGACACGCAGTATTTT
TRBV29-1	-	once	TRBJ1-5	CSVSEGNQPQHF	TGCAGCGTTTCTGAGGGTAATCAGCCCCAGCATTTT
TRBV9	TRBD1	-	TRBJ1-1	CASSALTGMNTEAFF	TGTGCCAGCAGCGCATTGACAGGGATGAACACTGAAGCTTTCTTT
TRBV19	TRBD2	-	TRBJ2-5	CASSTGLAETQYF	TGTGCCAGTAGTACGGGACTAGCAGAGACCCAGTACTTC
TRBV2	TRBD1	-	TRBJ1-6	CASSEDRGESPLHF	TGTGCCAGCAGTGAAGACAGGGGAGAATCACCCCTCCACTTT
TRBV3-1/TRBV3-2	TRBD1	once	TRBJ1-1	CASSQGKGQGPLNTEAFF	TGTGCCAGCAGCCAAGGAAAAGGACAGGGACCCTTGAACACTGAAGCTTTCTTT
TRBV6-1	TRBD1	once	TRBJ2-3	CASSVDRGSVADTQYF	TGTGCCAGCAGTGTAGACAGGGGCAGCGTTGCAGATACGCAGTATTTT
TRBV3-1/TRBV3-2	TRBD1	-	TRBJ2-1	CASSYPGTAYNEQFF	TGTGCCAGCAGCTACCCGGGGACAGCATACAATGAGCAGTTCTTC
TRBV6-6	TRBD2	-	TRBJ2-3	CASSPPLGAGGTDTQYF	TGTGCCAGCAGTCCACCCCTCGGGGCGGGGGGAACAGATACGCAGTATTTT
TRBV12-3/TRBV12-4	-	-	TRBJ1-3	CASKAGENTIYF	TGTGCCAGCAAGGCAGGGGAAAACACCATATATTTT
TRBV7-9	-	-	TRBJ2-2	CASSRNPSVPRTGELFF	TGTGCCAGCAGCAGGAACCCTAGCGTCCCCAGAACCGGGGAGCTGTTTTTT
TRBV5-1	-	-	TRBJ2-1	CASSLAGGSGLGNYNEQFF	TGCGCCAGCAGCTTGGCCGGCGGATCGGGACTGGGAAATTACAATGAGCAGTTCTTC
TRBV6-2/TRBV6-3	-	-	TRBJ1-5	CASSYSRGAAQPQHF	TGTGCCAGCAGTTACAGCAGGGGCGCAGCTCAGCCCCAGCATTTT
TRBV5-8	-	-	TRBJ2-5	CASINQGFAETQYF	TGTGCCAGCATCAACCAGGGGTTCGCCGAGACCCAGTACTTC
TRBV6-1	-	-	TRBJ2-6	CASSEYRWGVGANVLTF	TGTGCCAGCAGTGAATACAGGTGGGGCGTCGGGGCCAACGTCCTGACTTTC
TRBV10-1	TRBD1	-	TRBJ1-2	CASSSDRVGGYTF	TGCGCCAGCAGCTCGGACAGGGTGGGTGGCTACACCTTC
TRBV4-2	TRBD1	-	TRBJ2-7	CASSQGTGLSYEQYF	TGTGCCAGCAGCCAGGGGACAGGCCTCTCCTACGAGCAGTACTTC